The clone carrying this T cell receptor (beta chain) has a single count. Antigen unknown. This record comes from a study of a mutant IDH1 vaccine in newly diagnosed glioma. Time point noted: week 23, last vaccination. The content of each vaccine dose was 300 ug of mutant IDH1 20-mer peptide, and topical imiquimod accompanied it. CDR3 size: 17 residues. Germline-derived CDR1 and CDR2 are LNHDA and SQIVND (reference sequence). Trimming took 6 bases from V and 1 from J; bases not matched to a gene: 11. The protocol was immunoSEQ multiplex PCR, while the TCRdb copy is restricted to in-frame clones and leaves out a portion. The sample shows tens of thousands of clones, approximately 85% of them seen only once.

Sequencing was performed on PBMCs, taken from a glioma patient whose treatment included an IDH1 peptide vaccine. This sequence was found in a woman aged 50 to 65 with glioma. The chain has TRBV19 and TRBJ1-5; TRBD1 aligns across 8 bases. This CDR3 is CASRPRQGAPSNQPQHF. CDR3 sequence (DNA): TGTGCCAGTAGACCTCGGCAGGGGGCACCGAGCAATCAGCCCCAGCATTTT. Full variable domain (missing parts from reference TRBV19 and TRBJ1-5): DGGITQSPKYLFRKEGQNVTLSCEQNLNHDAMYWYRQDPGQGLRLIYYSQIVNDFQKGDIAEGYSVSREKKESFPLTVTSAQKNPTAFYLCASRPRQGAPSNQPQHFGDGTRLSIL.